Each of the 26 T cell receptor beta chains below was sequenced from the same sample in a study of glioma-infiltrating T cells after dendritic cell vaccination listed by TCRdb under 2016. Receptors were amplified or captured by the immunoSEQ multiplex PCR assay. The clones in this table, taken by TCRdb from immuneACCESS, are in-frame only. Not every clone is retained; where verified, under half of the shortfall comes from an unresolved V gene, and the cause of the rest is unknown. The sample profile shows 70,000 to 100,000 clones; roughly four fifths of them were found once. The ten largest account for 5.5% to 8% of the sample. This specimen's time point label, interpreted: after dendritic cell vaccination, including at tumor progression/relapse. The starting material was blood, obtained after dendritic cell vaccination. Receptor source: a human donor with glioblastoma.

This clone was seen just once. The chain employs TRBV10-3 and TRBJ2-5; weak D call: TRBD1 (5 bases). The CDR3 runs 14 residues. Germline CDR1 and CDR2: ENHRY and SYGVKD. V was pared by 0 bases and J by 5 bases, with 10 bases between. The CDR3 DNA reads as TGTGCCATCAGTGAGTCGAGGCAGGGCGAGACCCAGTACTTC. It translates to CAISESRQGETQYF.

The rearrangement uses TRBV15 and TRBJ2-3; 8 bases are shared with TRBD1. With V trimmed by 1 base and J by 1 base, 4 bases remained unmatched. This CDR3 has 16 amino acids. Germline V gives CDR1 LNHNV, CDR2 YYDKDF (reference sequence). The CDR3 region is CATSRVQGAGTDTQYF. The CDR3 coding sequence is TGTGCCACCAGCAGAGTGCAGGGGGCAGGCACAGATACGCAGTATTTT.

The chain is built from TRBV9 and TRBJ1-1; no reliable D call. The CDR3 has 14 amino acids. Trimming removed 0 bases from V and 1 base from J, with 7 bases in between. Germline V CDR1 and CDR2: SGDLS, YYNGEE. CDR3 sequence: CASSVASTNTEAFF. The CDR3 DNA reads TGTGCCAGCAGCGTAGCTAGTACGAACACTGAAGCTTTCTTT. The entire variable domain, with the rest obtained from reference TRBV9 and TRBJ1-1, is as follows: DSGVTQTPKHLITATGQRVTLRCSPRSGDLSVYWYQQSLDQGLQFLIQYYNGEERAKGNILERFSAQQFPDLHSELNLSSLELGDSALYFCASSVASTNTEAFFGQGTRLTVV.

The chain uses TRBV6-1 and TRBJ1-5; D gene uncertain. Germline V lookup: CDR1 MNHNS, CDR2 SASEGT. The CDR3 has 14 residues. V gave up 1 base and J gave up 5 bases, with 9 bases separating them. CDR3 nucleotide sequence: TGTGCCAGCAGTGAAGGGGGAGGGTATCAGCCCCAGCATTTT. Translating gives CASSEGGGYQPQHF.

This rearrangement joins TRBV5-6 to TRBJ1-2; TRBD1 is a possible D gene (6 bases). V dropped 0 bases and J dropped 8 bases, with 14 bases sitting between them. The CDR3 is 14 residues long. CDR1 is SGHDT, CDR2 YYEEEE, per germline. This chain's CDR3 is CASSLGRGKGGYTF. CDR3 in DNA: TGTGCCAGCAGCTTGGGTAGGGGGAAAGGGGGCTACACCTTC.

The chain recombines TRBV7-2 with TRBJ2-2; 12 nucleotides match TRBD1. The CDR3 consists of 16 residues. The germline V gene encodes CDR1 SGHTA and CDR2 FQGNSA. Unmatched junction bases numbered 6, after V lost 4 bases and J lost 6 bases. In DNA form, the CDR3 reads TGTGCCAGCAGCTACCCGGGACAGGGGGCGGCCGGGGAGCTGTTTTTT. Translation: CASSYPGQGAAGELFF.

The chain joins TRBV4-1 to TRBJ2-2, with 8 bases matching TRBD2. The CDR3 length is 14 residues. Trimming took 7 bases from V and 5 from J; bases not matched to a gene: 6. Germline values: CDR1 MGHRA, CDR2 YSYEKL. The CDR3 is CASTYAGGTGELFF. CDR3 DNA: TGCGCCAGCACCTACGCGGGGGGAACCGGGGAGCTGTTTTTT.

This chain's CDR3 is CASMRGGAENTEAFF. The CDR3 DNA sequence: TGTGCCAGCATGAGGGGAGGGGCCGAGAACACTGAAGCTTTCTTT. This chain uses TRBV5-4 with TRBJ1-1; possible D gene TRBD1, 5 bases. Trimming took 6 bases from V and 1 from J, leaving 16 bases between them. Germline CDR1 reads SGHNT; CDR2 reads YYREEE (reference sequence). This CDR3 region has 15 residues. The full variable domain, in which reference TRBV5-4 and TRBJ1-1 provide the parts outside the CDR3, is ETGVTQSPTHLIKTRGQQVTLRCSSQSGHNTVSWYQQALGQGPQFIFQYYREEENGRGNFPPRFSGLQFPNYSSELNVNALELDDSALYLCASMRGGAENTEAFFGQGTRLTVV.

The chain employs TRBV28 and TRBJ1-2; possible D gene TRBD1, 6 bases. Looked up from germline, CDR1 is MDHEN and CDR2 is SYDVKM. The V gene lost 5 bases and the J gene lost 8 bases, with 18 bases spanning the gap. This CDR3 has 14 residues. The CDR3: CASSPQGWSGGYTF. CDR3 bases: TGTGCCAGCAGTCCTCAGGGGTGGAGTGGGGGCTACACCTTC.

The J gene is TRBJ1-1, the V gene TRBV19; TRBD1 is a possible D gene (5 bases). CDR3 size: 15 residues. With 1 base removed from V and 1 base from J, the gap between germline ends came to 10 bases. The germline V gene has CDR1 LNHDA and CDR2 SQIVND (reference sequence). CDR3 loop: CASSIAAGKNTEAFF. The CDR3 nucleotides are TGTGCCAGTAGTATAGCAGCAGGGAAGAACACTGAAGCTTTCTTT.

The chain links TRBV4-1 to TRBJ1-4; D gene unclear. The CDR3 extends over 12 amino acids. CDR1 MGHRA and CDR2 YSYEKL come from the germline V gene. V was shortened by 8 bases and J by 4 bases, with 8 bases between the two germline ends. DNA of the CDR3: TGCGCCAGCGGCTCGGGTAATGAAAAACTGTTTTTT. Protein product: CASGSGNEKLFF.

The gene calls are TRBV7-2 and TRBJ2-3, with 8 nucleotides matching TRBD2. Germline V gives CDR1 SGHTA, CDR2 FQGNSA. This CDR3 has 17 residues. The trim removed 1 base at V and 3 bases at J, leaving 9 bases unmatched. The CDR3 coding sequence is TGTGCCAGCAGCTTAGTAGGGCTAGCGGGTAAAACAGATACGCAGTATTTT. It codes for CASSLVGLAGKTDTQYF.

This clone was seen repeatedly, ten times or more. The chain carries TRBV10-3 and TRBJ2-7; 9 nucleotides align to TRBD1. Germline-derived CDR1 and CDR2 are ENHRY and SYGVKD. Losses at the gene ends were 2 bases for V and 2 bases for J; bases not matched to a gene: 7. The CDR3 runs 16 residues. This chain's CDR3 is CAISERTGAGTYEQYF. In DNA, the CDR3 is TGTGCCATCAGTGAGCGGACAGGGGCCGGAACCTACGAGCAGTACTTC.

The chain recombines TRBV7-8 with TRBJ1-1; D possibly corresponds to TRBD1 (5 bases). CDR3 length: 14 residues. V was shortened by 2 bases and J by 0 bases, with 7 bases between the two germline ends. CDR1 is SGHVS and CDR2 is FQNEAQ in the germline V gene. The DNA for the CDR3 is TGTGCCAGCAGCTTACGACAGATGAACACTGAAGCTTTCTTT. It is translated as CASSLRQMNTEAFF.

The rearrangement links TRBV4-2 to TRBJ2-2, with 12 bases matching TRBD2. V trimming: 1 base; J trimming: 5 bases; junction bases outside the gene matches: 2. This CDR3 comprises 16 residues. CDR1 is LGHNA and CDR2 is YNFKEQ in the germline V gene. The DNA for the CDR3 is TGTGCCAGCAGCCAAGTCCTAGCGGGGGGGACCGGGGAGCTGTTTTTT. Its translation: CASSQVLAGGTGELFF.

In its sample, this clone was seen a few times. The genes are TRBV4-1 and TRBJ2-7, with a weak D call TRBD2 (5 bases). CDR1 MGHRA and CDR2 YSYEKL come from the germline V gene. V was clipped by 0 bases and J by 3 bases, with 15 bases between them. CDR3 length: 16 amino acids. The CDR3 DNA sequence: TGCGCCAGCAGCCAAGAGCCGGACCCGGGGTGCTACGAGCAGTACTTC. It codes for CASSQEPDPGCYEQYF.

This chain connects TRBV6-6 to TRBJ2-3; the match to TRBD1 covers 9 bases. Trimming at V came to 2 bases and at J to 5 bases, leaving 8 bases not matched to a gene. The CDR3 loop spans 16 amino acids. Germline CDR1 is MNHNY and CDR2 is SVGAGI (reference sequence). The CDR3 here is CASSYGLQGAGDTQYF. The DNA of the CDR3 is TGTGCCAGCAGTTACGGTTTACAGGGGGCCGGAGATACGCAGTATTTT.

This clone is a singleton in its sample. This chain connects TRBV12-5 to TRBJ1-2; TRBD1 is a possible D gene (5 bases). Germline lookup yields CDR1 LGHNT and CDR2 FRNRAP. This CDR3 is 18 amino acids long. Between the trimmed V and J ends, which lost 0 bases and 0 bases, there was a span of 17 bases. DNA for the CDR3: TGTGCTAGTGGTTTGGTACTCGCAGGGACTATTCCTAACTATGGCTACACCTTC. Amino acids: CASGLVLAGTIPNYGYTF.

This rearrangement joins TRBV5-6 to TRBJ2-1; TRBD1 might be the D (5 bases). This CDR3 contains 14 residues. CDR1 is SGHDT, CDR2 YYEEEE, per germline. The V end was cut by 0 bases, the J end by 4 bases, with 8 bases between. The CDR3 bases are TGTGCCAGCAGCTTGGGTAGGGGTTACAATGAGCAGTTCTTC. It encodes CASSLGRGYNEQFF.

The rearrangement uses TRBV5-1 and TRBJ2-6, with D hard to call. The germline CDR1 and CDR2 sequences are SGHRS and YFSETQ. Trimming cost V 0 bases and J 0 bases, with 7 bases left between them. The CDR3 is 16 residues long. The CDR3 region is CASSLVSGSGANVLTF. The CDR3 DNA reads as TGCGCCAGCAGCTTGGTGTCGGGCTCTGGGGCCAACGTCCTGACTTTC.

The CDR3 loop is CASSLEAGLNTGELFF. The CDR3 DNA is TGTGCCAGCTCCCTAGAGGCGGGGTTGAACACCGGGGAGCTGTTTTTT. J is TRBJ2-2 and V is TRBV18, with a tentative D call TRBD2 (6 bases). Looked up from germline, CDR1 is KGHSH and CDR2 is LQKENI. The V end was cut by 6 bases, the J end by 1 base, with 15 bases between. This CDR3 spans 16 amino acids.

V usage is TRBV5-1 and J usage is TRBJ2-2, with a possible D match to TRBD1 (6 bases). The CDR3 spans 14 residues. With 4 bases removed from V and 3 bases from J, the gap between germline ends came to 10 bases. Germline V gene sequence: CDR1 SGHRS, CDR2 YFSETQ. CDR3 coding DNA: TGCGCCAGCAGCATACAGGGAGACACCGGGGAGCTGTTTTTT. Protein: CASSIQGDTGELFF. Drawing the rest from reference TRBV5-1 and TRBJ2-2, the complete variable domain is KAGVTQTPRYLIKTRGQQVTLSCSPISGHRSVSWYQQTPGQGLQFLFEYFSETQRNKGNFPGRFSGRQFSNSRSEMNVSTLELGDSALYLCASSIQGDTGELFFGEGSRLTVL.

The chain has TRBV2 and TRBJ1-1; D gene uncertain. Germline lookup yields CDR1 SNHLY and CDR2 FYNNEI. V was clipped by 5 bases and J by 1 base, with 5 bases between them. The CDR3 covers 12 residues. CDR3 sequence: CASSFQNTEAFF. The CDR3 bases are TGTGCCAGCAGTTTTCAGAACACTGAAGCTTTCTTT.

Here the CDR3 DNA reads TGTGCCAGCAGTTTTGGGGGGGGCTACACCTTC. Protein: CASSFGGGYTF. The chain carries TRBV28 and TRBJ1-2, with a weak D call TRBD1 (5 bases). Germline CDR1 MDHEN, CDR2 SYDVKM. This CDR3 spans 11 amino acids. V was clipped by 3 bases and J by 8 bases, with 7 bases between them.

This rearrangement joins TRBV7-2 to TRBJ1-6; 10 nucleotides align to TRBD1. V trimming: 5 bases; J trimming: 9 bases; junction bases outside the gene matches: 13. The length of the CDR3 is 17 residues. Germline CDR1 SGHTA, CDR2 FQGNSA. The DNA for the CDR3 is TGTGCCAGCAGCCAGATCCCGCCGGGACAGGGGAGTTCACCCCTCCACTTT. This encodes CASSQIPPGQGSSPLHF.

The V call is TRBV5-1, the J call TRBJ2-7; 7 positions agree with TRBD1. The CDR3 loop spans 14 amino acids. CDR1 is SGHRS and CDR2 is YFSETQ in the germline V gene. The J segment lost 2 bases and the V segment lost 0 bases, leaving 2 bases of the junction unmatched. Here the CDR3 reads CASSLDRGPYEQYF. The CDR3 region has the DNA TGCGCCAGCAGCTTGGACAGGGGACCCTACGAGCAGTACTTC.